This entry features one TCR beta chain sequence. The data stem from a study of identical twins. This CDR3 contains 13 residues. The germline CDR1 and CDR2 sequences are SGHDT and YYEEEE. Trimming removed 7 bases from V and 8 bases from J, with 16 bases in between. It was template switching that added a universal primer site, and there were unique molecular identifiers on the cDNA. Using its own MiXCR run on the 5' RACE reads, TCRdb lists one record per CDR3 protein. Of hundreds of thousands of distinct CDR3 sequences listed, over 20% are singletons. The data also belong to a second study, concerning T cells expressing NK-cell markers. From that report: HCMV serostatus: seven of eight sequenced donors positive, one negative.

V gene TRBV5-6 combines with J gene TRBJ2-1; D may be TRBD1 (5 bases). The sample comprised PBMCs. The clonotype was recovered from a woman younger than 35 in good health. The CDR3 DNA reads as TGTGCCAGCGGCCCCGCAGGGCGCGATGAGCAGTTCTTC. This translates into CASGPAGRDEQFF.